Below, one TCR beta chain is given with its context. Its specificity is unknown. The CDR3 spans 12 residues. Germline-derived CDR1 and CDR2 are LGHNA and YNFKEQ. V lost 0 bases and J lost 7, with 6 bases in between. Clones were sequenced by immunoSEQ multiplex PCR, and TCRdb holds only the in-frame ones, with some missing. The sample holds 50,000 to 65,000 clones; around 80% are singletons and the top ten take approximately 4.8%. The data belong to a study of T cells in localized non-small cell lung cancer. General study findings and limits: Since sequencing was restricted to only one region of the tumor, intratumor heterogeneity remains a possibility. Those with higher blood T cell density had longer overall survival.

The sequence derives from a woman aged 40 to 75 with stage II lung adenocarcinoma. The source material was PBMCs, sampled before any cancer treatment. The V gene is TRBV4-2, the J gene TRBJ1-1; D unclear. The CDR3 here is CASSQDLGEAFF. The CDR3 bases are TGTGCCAGCAGCCAAGATCTGGGTGAAGCTTTCTTT.